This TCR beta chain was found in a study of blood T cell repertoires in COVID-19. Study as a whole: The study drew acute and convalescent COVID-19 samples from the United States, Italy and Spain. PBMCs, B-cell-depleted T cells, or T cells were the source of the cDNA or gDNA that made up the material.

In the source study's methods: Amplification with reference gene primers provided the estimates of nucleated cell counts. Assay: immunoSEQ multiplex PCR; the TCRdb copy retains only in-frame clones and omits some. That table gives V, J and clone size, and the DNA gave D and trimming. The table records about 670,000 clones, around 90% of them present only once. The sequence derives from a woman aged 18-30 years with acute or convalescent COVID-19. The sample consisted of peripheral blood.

The CDR3 reads CASSLGQGIGEQYF. The CDR3 DNA follows: TGTGCCAGCAGCTTGGGACAGGGGATTGGCGAGCAGTACTTC. The rearrangement links TRBV7-9 to TRBJ2-7; 10 bases align to TRBD1. The ends lost 3 bases at V and 6 bases at J; junction bases unmatched: 5. CDR3 length: 14 amino acids. Germline V gene data show CDR1 as SEHNR and CDR2 as FQNEAQ (reference sequence). The variable domain in full, completed from reference TRBV7-9 and TRBJ2-7, reads DTGVSQNPRHKITKRGQNVTFRCDPISEHNRLYWYRQTLGQGPEFLTYFQNEAQLEKSRLLSDRFSAERPKGSFSTLEIQRTEQGDSAMYLCASSLGQGIGEQYFGPGTRLTVT.